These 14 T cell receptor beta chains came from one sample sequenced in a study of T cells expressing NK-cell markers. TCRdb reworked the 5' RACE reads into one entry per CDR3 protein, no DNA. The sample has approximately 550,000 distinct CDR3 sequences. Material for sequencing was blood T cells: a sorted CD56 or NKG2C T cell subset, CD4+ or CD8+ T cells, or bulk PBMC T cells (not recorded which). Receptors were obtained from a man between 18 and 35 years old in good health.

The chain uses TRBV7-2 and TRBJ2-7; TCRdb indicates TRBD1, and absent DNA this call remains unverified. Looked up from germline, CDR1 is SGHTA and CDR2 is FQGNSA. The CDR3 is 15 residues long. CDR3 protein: CASSFSGGLSYEQYF.

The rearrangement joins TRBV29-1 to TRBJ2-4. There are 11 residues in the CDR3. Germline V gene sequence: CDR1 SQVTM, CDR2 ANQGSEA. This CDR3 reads CSSIYLDIQYF.

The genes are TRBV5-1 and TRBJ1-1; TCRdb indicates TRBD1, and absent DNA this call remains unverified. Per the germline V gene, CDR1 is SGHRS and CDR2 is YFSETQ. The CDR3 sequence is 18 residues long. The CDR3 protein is CASSLGVTGPIMNTEAFF.

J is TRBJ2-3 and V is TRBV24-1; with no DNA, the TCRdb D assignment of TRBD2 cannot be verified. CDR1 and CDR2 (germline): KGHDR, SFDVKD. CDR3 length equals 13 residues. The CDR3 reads CATAGLNTDTQYF.

CDR3 loop: CASLKLVYNEQFF. This sequence joins TRBV5-1 and TRBJ2-1; TCRdb names TRBD2, which stays unverified in the absence of DNA. The CDR3 runs 13 residues. Germline CDR1 is SGHRS and CDR2 is YFSETQ.

CDR3 sequence reads: CASSLDTRGQEVEAFF. The chain couples TRBV11-3 to TRBJ1-1; TCRdb's D call of TRBD1 is untestable without DNA. The germline gives CDR1 SGHNT, CDR2 YENEEA. The CDR3 covers 16 residues.

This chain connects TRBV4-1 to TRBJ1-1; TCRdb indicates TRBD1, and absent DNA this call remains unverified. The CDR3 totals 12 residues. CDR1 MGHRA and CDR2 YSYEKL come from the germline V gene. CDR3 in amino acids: CASSHGQGKAFF.

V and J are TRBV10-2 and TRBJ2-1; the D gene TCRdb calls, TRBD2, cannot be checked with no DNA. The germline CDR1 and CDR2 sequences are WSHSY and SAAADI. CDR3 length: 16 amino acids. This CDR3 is CASSESASGVYNEQFF.

The CDR3: CATSVDRAQGGELFF. The chain couples TRBV24-1 to TRBJ2-2; lacking DNA, the TRBD1 call made by TCRdb goes unchecked. The CDR3 is 15 amino acids. Per the germline V gene, CDR1 is KGHDR and CDR2 is SFDVKD.

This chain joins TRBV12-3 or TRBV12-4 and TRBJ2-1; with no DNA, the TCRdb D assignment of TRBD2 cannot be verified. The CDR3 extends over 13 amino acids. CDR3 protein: CAIAPSSYNEQFF.

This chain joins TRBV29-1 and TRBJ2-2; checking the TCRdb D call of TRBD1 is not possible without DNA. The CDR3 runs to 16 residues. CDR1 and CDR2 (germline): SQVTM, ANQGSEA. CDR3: CSVEEGNRGVTGELFF.

The CDR3 spells CASSFSRILDYNEQFF. The chain carries TRBV11-2 and TRBJ2-1. The CDR3 is 16 amino acids. CDR1 is SGHAT and CDR2 is FQNNGV in the germline V gene.

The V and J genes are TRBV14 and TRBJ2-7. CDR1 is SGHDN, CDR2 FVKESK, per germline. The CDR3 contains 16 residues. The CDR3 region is CASSRLSSTRSYEQYF.

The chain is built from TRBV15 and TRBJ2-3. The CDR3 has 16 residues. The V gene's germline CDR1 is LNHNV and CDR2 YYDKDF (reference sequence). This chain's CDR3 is CATSRDSGRNTDTQYF.